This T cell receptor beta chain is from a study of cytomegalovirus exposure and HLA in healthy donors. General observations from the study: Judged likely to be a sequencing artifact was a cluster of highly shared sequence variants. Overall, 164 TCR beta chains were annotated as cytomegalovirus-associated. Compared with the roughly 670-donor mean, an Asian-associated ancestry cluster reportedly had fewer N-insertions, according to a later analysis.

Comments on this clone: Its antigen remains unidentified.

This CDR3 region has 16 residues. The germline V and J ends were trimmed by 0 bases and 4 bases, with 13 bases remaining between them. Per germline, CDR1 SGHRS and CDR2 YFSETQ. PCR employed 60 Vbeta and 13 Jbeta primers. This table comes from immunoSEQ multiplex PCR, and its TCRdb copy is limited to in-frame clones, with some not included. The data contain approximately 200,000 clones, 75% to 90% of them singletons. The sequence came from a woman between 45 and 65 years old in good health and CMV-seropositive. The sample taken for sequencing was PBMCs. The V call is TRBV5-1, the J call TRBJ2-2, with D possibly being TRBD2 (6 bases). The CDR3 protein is CASSLGLAGPTGELFF. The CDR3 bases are TGCGCCAGCAGCTTGGGGCTGGCGGGGCCCACCGGGGAGCTGTTTTTT.